The 20 T cell receptor beta chains below come from one sample, sequenced in a study of T cell changes during pregnancy in multiple sclerosis (dated by TCRdb to between 2018 and 2021). Libraries were built with the immunoSEQ multiplex PCR assay. TCRdb's version of the immuneACCESS table is confined to in-frame rearrangements and falls short of the full clone set. An unresolved V gene accounts for under half of the shortfall where checked; the remainder is of unknown origin. This sample is represented by fewer than 85,000 clones; 80% to 95% of them were singletons. The ten largest clones capture just under 2% of the sample. The sequencing used peripheral blood, collected in the second trimester of pregnancy. The source is a female donor with multiple sclerosis, enrolled in a pregnancy study.

This rearrangement joins TRBV10-2 to TRBJ2-7; 12 bases map to TRBD2. The trim removed 11 bases at V and 0 bases at J, leaving 8 bases unmatched. The CDR3 sequence is 15 residues long. Germline loops: CDR1 WSHSY, CDR2 SAAADI. CDR3 residues: CAGSSGGALSYEQYF. The CDR3 nucleotides are TGCGCCGGATCTAGCGGGGGGGCCCTCTCCTACGAGCAGTACTTC.

The V and J genes are TRBV9 and TRBJ2-2; 9 positions match TRBD2. The CDR3 is 13 residues long. Looked up from germline, CDR1 is SGDLS and CDR2 is YYNGEE. The V gene end was trimmed by 5 bases and the J gene end by 6 bases; junction bases not matched to a gene: 2. CDR3 in amino acids: CASRGTSSGELFF. The CDR3 nucleotides are TGTGCCAGCAGGGGGACTAGCTCCGGGGAGCTGTTTTTT.

V gene TRBV5-1 combines with J gene TRBJ2-3; 12 bases agree with TRBD2. V dropped 4 bases and J dropped 2; count of bases not matched to a gene: 8. The CDR3 length is 17 residues. Germline V CDR1 and CDR2: SGHRS, YFSETQ. DNA of the CDR3: TGCGCCAGCAGCCGCACTAGACTAGCGGGGGTCACAGATACGCAGTATTTT. Protein: CASSRTRLAGVTDTQYF. Full variable domain (outside the CDR3, taken from reference TRBV5-1 and TRBJ2-3): KAGVTQTPRYLIKTRGQQVTLSCSPISGHRSVSWYQQTPGQGLQFLFEYFSETQRNKGNFPGRFSGRQFSNSRSEMNVSTLELGDSALYLCASSRTRLAGVTDTQYFGPGTRLTVL.

This chain joins TRBV9 and TRBJ2-1, with TRBD2 matching over 9 bases. This CDR3 spans 16 amino acids. V lost 0 bases to trimming and J lost 3 bases; unmatched junction nucleotides: 4. Germline values: CDR1 SGDLS, CDR2 YYNGEE. The CDR3 loop reads CASSVDAGGHYNEQFF. Here the CDR3 DNA reads TGTGCCAGCAGCGTAGATGCGGGGGGGCACTACAATGAGCAGTTCTTC.

This chain connects TRBV4-3 to TRBJ2-7, with TRBD2 matching over 11 bases. The CDR3 spans 16 residues. Unmatched junction bases numbered 5, after V lost 1 base and J lost 3 bases. Germline CDR1 and CDR2: LGHNA and YSLEER. The CDR3: CASSQGSGLADYEQYF. Written as DNA, the CDR3 is TGCGCCAGCAGCCAAGGATCGGGACTAGCGGACTACGAGCAGTACTTC.

The J gene is TRBJ2-7, the V gene TRBV10-3, with D unresolved. The CDR3 has 12 residues. Trimming pared 0 bases from V and 6 bases from J, leaving 6 bases between. The germline CDR1 and CDR2 sequences are ENHRY and SYGVKD. CDR3 in amino acids: CAISESSPEQYF. The CDR3 coding sequence is TGTGCCATCAGTGAGTCTAGCCCCGAGCAGTACTTC.

V usage is TRBV29-1 and J usage is TRBJ2-5, with 8 bases aligning to TRBD1. Germline-derived CDR1 and CDR2 are SQVTM and ANQGSEA. This CDR3 has 12 residues. The CDR3 protein is CSGFRGRETQYF. The CDR3, as DNA: TGCAGTGGATTCAGGGGGCGAGAGACCCAGTACTTC.

The count of this clone is one. The chain combines TRBV7-8 with TRBJ1-6; D perhaps matches TRBD1 (6 bases). The CDR3 consists of 15 residues. V gave up 5 bases and J gave up 0 bases, with 8 bases separating them. CDR1 is SGHVS and CDR2 is FQNEAQ in the germline V gene. The CDR3 region is CASSQQGSYNSPLHF. CDR3 sequence (DNA): TGTGCCAGCAGCCAACAGGGCTCCTATAATTCACCCCTCCACTTT.

The V call is TRBV19, the J call TRBJ2-5; 8 bases match TRBD2. The germline CDR1 and CDR2 sequences are LNHDA and SQIVND (reference sequence). The CDR3 runs 17 residues. J gave up 0 bases and V 6 bases, and 12 bases lay outside the gene matches. The CDR3 region is CASRGRGTRGYQETQYF. CDR3 coding DNA: TGTGCCAGTAGGGGAAGAGGGACTAGGGGGTACCAAGAGACCCAGTACTTC.

This chain uses TRBV10-3 with TRBJ1-1; no clear D. V lost 8 bases, J lost 3 bases, and 7 bases lay in between. Germline values: CDR1 ENHRY, CDR2 SYGVKD. This CDR3 comprises 11 residues. The CDR3 nucleotides are TGTGCCATCTCCCGGGACACTGAAGCTTTCTTT. Translation gives CAISRDTEAFF.

The rearrangement uses TRBV30 and TRBJ2-7; D not certain. Germline CDR1 and CDR2: GTSNPN and SVGIG (reference sequence). The CDR3 totals 11 residues. The V and J ends lost 2 bases and 3 bases respectively, with 5 bases between them. CDR3 DNA: TGTGCCTGGAGTTCCGGCTACGAGCAGTACTTC. It encodes CAWSSGYEQYF.

The chain carries TRBV5-1 and TRBJ2-2; possible D gene TRBD2, 5 bases. This CDR3 has 15 residues. Germline V lookup: CDR1 SGHRS, CDR2 YFSETQ. Trimming took off 0 bases at V and 6 bases at J, with 12 bases between the two ends. The CDR3 bases are TGCGCCAGCAGCTTGGCCGGGAACGTAGCCGGGGAGCTGTTTTTT. Protein: CASSLAGNVAGELFF. The complete variable domain, with remaining parts taken from reference TRBV5-1 and TRBJ2-2, reads KAGVTQTPRYLIKTRGQQVTLSCSPISGHRSVSWYQQTPGQGLQFLFEYFSETQRNKGNFPGRFSGRQFSNSRSEMNVSTLELGDSALYLCASSLAGNVAGELFFGEGSRLTVL.

The chain has TRBV6-1 and TRBJ1-3, with D hard to call. CDR3 size: 13 residues. Between the trimmed V and J ends, which lost 7 bases and 7 bases, there was a span of 14 bases. From germline, CDR1 is MNHNS and CDR2 SASEGT. CDR3 amino acids: CASTENPRNTIYF. CDR3 DNA: TGTGCCAGCACCGAAAACCCCCGGAACACCATATATTTT.

The sample holds one count of this clone. The V call is TRBV7-2, the J call TRBJ2-7; TRBD2 might be the D (6 bases). The germline V gene has CDR1 SGHTA and CDR2 FQGNSA. The CDR3 totals 16 residues. The ends were cut back, 1 base at V and 2 bases at J, with 15 bases in the middle. Here the CDR3 reads CASSLGGERAAYEQYF. The CDR3 nucleotides read TGTGCCAGCAGCTTAGGAGGTGAGCGGGCTGCCTACGAGCAGTACTTC.

The chain has TRBV7-2 and TRBJ2-7; D perhaps matches TRBD2 (6 bases). The CDR3 consists of 15 residues. The germline CDR1 and CDR2 sequences are SGHTA and FQGNSA. The germline V and J ends were trimmed by 0 bases and 2 bases, with 11 bases remaining between them. This CDR3 is CASSLASGQAYEQYF. The CDR3 nucleotides are TGTGCCAGCAGCTTAGCGAGCGGGCAAGCCTACGAGCAGTACTTC.

The J gene is TRBJ1-4, the V gene TRBV9; D not certain. The CDR3 consists of 17 residues. Germline assignment: CDR1 SGDLS and CDR2 YYNGEE. V gave up 0 bases and J gave up 8 bases, with 20 bases separating them. The CDR3, as DNA: TGTGCCAGCAGCGTAGGTCTTCGGCGCACAGATGGCGAAAAACTGTTTTTT. This gives the protein CASSVGLRRTDGEKLFF.

The chain combines TRBV6-4 with TRBJ2-2; TRBD1 is a possible D gene (6 bases). This CDR3 has 15 amino acids. Germline CDR1 reads MRHNA; CDR2 reads SNTAGT. The V end was cut by 0 bases, the J end by 6 bases, with 11 bases between. The CDR3 coding sequence is TGTGCCAGCAGTGACTCGGTAGGGGGATCCGGGGAGCTGTTTTTT. Its translation is CASSDSVGGSGELFF.

This chain connects TRBV27 to TRBJ1-2, with TRBD1 matching over 10 bases. The germline gives CDR1 MNHEY, CDR2 SMNVEV (reference sequence). V gave up 6 bases and J gave up 7 bases; unmatched junction bases: 11. The CDR3 is 15 residues long. CDR3: CASSFKSGTGAGYTF. DNA for the CDR3: TGTGCCAGCAGCTTTAAGTCCGGGACAGGGGCTGGCTACACCTTC.

CDR3 protein: CASSFPLAGGDRETQYF. The CDR3 nucleotides read TGTGCCAGCAGCTTCCCCCTCGCGGGGGGAGACCGAGAGACCCAGTACTTC. V and J are TRBV11-3 and TRBJ2-5; 8 bases fit TRBD2. The germline V gene has CDR1 SGHNT and CDR2 YENEEA. V shed 3 bases, J shed 4 bases, and the junction held 13 bases outside the gene matches. This CDR3 spans 17 amino acids.

The genes are TRBV11-3 and TRBJ2-1, with 7 bases that match TRBD2. Losses at the gene ends were 4 bases for V and 3 bases for J; bases not matched to a gene: 6. CDR3 length: 15 residues. Germline CDR1 SGHNT, CDR2 YENEEA. CDR3 region: CASSSRGGGYNEQFF. CDR3 nucleotide sequence: TGTGCCAGCAGCTCCCGCGGGGGTGGCTACAATGAGCAGTTCTTC.